The 9 T cell receptor beta chains in this list originate from one sample, sequenced in a study of blood T cell repertoires in COVID-19 (dated by TCRdb to about 2020). The library relied on the immunoSEQ multiplex PCR assay. TCRdb re-hosts the immuneACCESS table, in-frame sequences only. Its copies lack some clones; in the studies checked, an unresolved V gene accounts for under half of them, and the cause for the rest is not known. The sample has 250,000 to 300,000 clones on record, about nine tenths of them singletons. The ten largest account for 5.5% to 7% of the sample. Sample: peripheral blood. Source of these receptors: a young woman who had recovered from COVID-19.

This chain joins TRBV5-1 and TRBJ2-7, with 7 bases fitting TRBD2. V lost 5 bases to trimming and J lost 4 bases; unmatched junction nucleotides: 12. This CDR3 spans 15 amino acids. CDR1 and CDR2 (germline): SGHRS, YFSETQ. The CDR3: CASRRGTISTYEQYF. DNA of the CDR3: TGCGCCAGCAGGCGGGGGACCATTTCTACTTACGAGCAGTACTTC.

The chain employs TRBV28 and TRBJ2-7, with TRBD1 as a possible D gene (6 bases). This CDR3 spans 14 amino acids. The V end was cut by 5 bases, the J end by 1 base, with 12 bases between. CDR1 and CDR2 from the germline V gene are MDHEN and SYDVKM. CDR3 residues: CASSPGDKSYEQYF. DNA for the CDR3: TGTGCCAGCAGTCCCGGGGACAAGTCCTACGAGCAGTACTTC.

This chain joins TRBV15 and TRBJ1-3, with D unclear. The CDR3 is made up of 16 amino acids. Germline CDR1 is LNHNV and CDR2 is YYDKDF (reference sequence). V was clipped by 0 bases and J by 0 bases, with 9 bases between them. CDR3: CATSRDHGSSGNTIYF. The CDR3 DNA reads as TGTGCCACCAGCAGAGATCACGGTAGCTCTGGAAACACCATATATTTT.

V gene TRBV15 combines with J gene TRBJ1-2; D is ambiguous. Germline V gene lookup returns CDR1 LNHNV and CDR2 YYDKDF (reference sequence). The CDR3 consists of 14 residues. V was pared by 4 bases and J by 6 bases, with 15 bases between. This CDR3 is CATSNTGLSHGYTF. In DNA, the CDR3 is TGTGCCACCAGCAATACTGGGCTCAGTCATGGCTACACCTTC.

The rearrangement uses TRBV28 and TRBJ1-1; a weak D match, TRBD1 (5 bases). The CDR3 sequence is 15 residues long. Germline CDR1 MDHEN, CDR2 SYDVKM. Trimming cost V 6 bases and J 5 bases, with 19 bases left between them. The CDR3 coding sequence is TGTGCCAGCAGCCGGGATGGGGGGGTAAGGACTGAAGCTTTCTTT. It yields the protein CASSRDGGVRTEAFF.

The chain employs TRBV4-2 and TRBJ2-7; D remains ambiguous. This CDR3 contains 13 residues. V was pared by 1 base and J by 7 bases, with 11 bases between. CDR1 is LGHNA, CDR2 YNFKEQ, per germline. The CDR3 sequence: CASSQGFIEEQYF. CDR3 in DNA: TGTGCCAGCAGCCAAGGGTTTATTGAGGAGCAGTACTTC.

The V and J genes are TRBV11-2 and TRBJ2-7; 8 positions agree with TRBD1. This CDR3 comprises 14 residues. The germline gives CDR1 SGHAT, CDR2 FQNNGV. With 5 bases clipped from V and 5 bases from J, the junction kept 8 bases outside the gene matches. The chain's CDR3 is CASSRITTGDEQYF. CDR3 bases: TGTGCCAGCAGCCGAATAACGACAGGGGACGAGCAGTACTTC. Supplemented by reference TRBV11-2 and TRBJ2-7, the full variable domain reads EAGVAQSPRYKIIEKRQSVAFWCNPISGHATLYWYQQILGQGPKLLIQFQNNGVVDDSQLPKDRFSAERLKGVDSTLKIQPAKLEDSAVYLCASSRITTGDEQYFGPGTRLTVT.

The CDR3 sequence: CASSSGGKSNYGYTF. CDR3 DNA: TGTGCCAGCAGCTCGGGGGGGAAATCTAACTATGGCTACACCTTC. This chain joins TRBV5-4 and TRBJ1-2; a weak D match, TRBD1 (5 bases). V was cut by 3 bases and J by 0 bases, with 12 bases left in between. The CDR3 runs to 15 residues. From germline, CDR1 is SGHNT and CDR2 YYREEE (reference sequence). The full variable domain, in which reference TRBV5-4 and TRBJ1-2 provide the parts outside the CDR3, is ETGVTQSPTHLIKTRGQQVTLRCSSQSGHNTVSWYQQALGQGPQFIFQYYREEENGRGNFPPRFSGLQFPNYSSELNVNALELDDSALYLCASSSGGKSNYGYTFGSGTRLTVV.

The gene calls are TRBV12-5 and TRBJ1-2; D gene ambiguous. Germline CDR1 LGHNT, CDR2 FRNRAP. V lost 1 base to trimming and J lost 7 bases, with 7 bases between them. The CDR3 is 12 amino acids. The CDR3 loop reads CASGLDLSGYTF. The DNA for the CDR3 is TGTGCTAGTGGTTTGGATCTTAGTGGCTACACCTTC.